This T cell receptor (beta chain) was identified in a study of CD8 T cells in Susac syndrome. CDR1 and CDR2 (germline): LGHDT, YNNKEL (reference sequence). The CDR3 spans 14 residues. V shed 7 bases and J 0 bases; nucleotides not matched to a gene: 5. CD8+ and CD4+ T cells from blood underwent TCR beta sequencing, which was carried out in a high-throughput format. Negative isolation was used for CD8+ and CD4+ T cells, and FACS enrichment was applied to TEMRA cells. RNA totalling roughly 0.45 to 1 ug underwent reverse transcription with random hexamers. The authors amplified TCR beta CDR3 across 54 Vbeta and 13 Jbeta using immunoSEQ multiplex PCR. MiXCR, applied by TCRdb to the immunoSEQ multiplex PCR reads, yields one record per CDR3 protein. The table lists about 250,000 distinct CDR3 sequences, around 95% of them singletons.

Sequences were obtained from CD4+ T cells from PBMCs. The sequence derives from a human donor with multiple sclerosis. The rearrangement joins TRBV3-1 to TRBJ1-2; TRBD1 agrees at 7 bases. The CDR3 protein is CASTRGQTNYGYTF. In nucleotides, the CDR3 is TGTGCCAGCACCCGGGGACAGACTAACTATGGCTACACCTTC.